This T cell receptor (beta chain) was found in a study of beta chain features in type 1 diabetes (dated by TCRdb to about 2018). The study in broad terms: Patients and healthy donors did not differ in mean age, gender distribution, total cell number or subset yield. A total of around 110,000,000 sorted cells were examined across all samples, and a strong correlation was observed between cell number per subset and RNA yield. In the study, recently diagnosed type 1 diabetes patients and matched healthy donors were compared on the TCRB repertoires of their sorted circulating CD4+ T cell subsets. Naive and central memory subsets were obtained from all 30 or so donors, but regulatory and stem cell-like memory subsets were isolated from only 8 patients and roughly eight healthy donors.

Points the paper makes about the study in general: Patients with type 1 diabetes made fewer insertions and deleted more nucleotides at VDJ recombination sites, implying thymic rearrangement abnormalities. Naive, central memory and regulatory TCRB repertoires appeared to be more similar among patients than among healthy donors. A moderate but significant shortening of TCRB CDR3 length was observed in type 1 diabetes patients in all four CD4+ subsets. Because cDNA was sequenced instead of genomic DNA, activated cells with high expression could be over-represented, although the groups did not differ in activation or CD3 levels. Because small numbers of individuals were included in the HLA sub-analyses, any influence of HLA type on TCRB rearrangement was left unresolved. Shorter templates might have been favored by PCR, but patient and control samples were amplified and corrected together, so both groups would have been affected equally by any skew.

Comment on this clone: Its antigen has not been determined. No qualities accompany the bases; no much larger clone lies one base away.

The entire isolated RNA was reverse transcribed using the High Capacity cDNA Reverse Transcription Kit, and thus expressed TCRB transcripts were sequenced. Deep immunoSEQ sequencing was applied to naive, central memory and regulatory T cell samples, giving an average of approximately 3.8 million total reads per sample. After sorted cells were lysed in RLT buffer, RNA was extracted with DNase-treated RNeasy Micro or Mini kits, with the choice depending on cell number. To prevent cross-contamination, each cell subset was processed individually, whereas patient and healthy donor samples were processed jointly. Using the immunoSEQ multiplex PCR, TCRB sequences were amplified from cDNA into 87-bp fragments spanning the CDR3 region. Amplicons were sequenced on the Illumina HiSeq platform. The paper's data handling went like this. Synthetic template baselines were used to correct PCR bias computationally, reads within Hamming distance 2 were collapsed together, and singletons that could not be merged were discarded. Reads were aligned to IMGT to assign V, D and J genes, CDR3 length, and insertions or deletions at six rearrangement sites. Within each subset, clonotype counts were normalized to the number of sorted cells before true diversity and Gini coefficients were calculated with the tcR R package. The overlap coefficient, calculated on TCRB nucleotide sequences, was used to measure repertoire sharing. TCRdb retrieved this table from immuneACCESS and kept in-frame rearrangements only. Not all clones are present; in checked studies, unresolved V genes account for under half, and no reason is known for the remainder. The V and J calls and clone size were taken over from that table, and D and trimming were inferred from the DNA. Present in this sample are 200,000 to 250,000 clones, 11% of which were seen just once. 1% to 1.5% of the sample goes to the ten largest clones.

From each donor, a single peripheral blood sample of approximately 0.11 L on average was drawn into heparinised tubes. A BD FACSAria II was used to sort naive, central memory, regulatory and stem cell-like memory CD4+ T cells with a panel that included CD45RO, CCR7, CD25, CD127, CD95 and CD27. A purity above 95% was achieved for all sorted populations. PBMCs were separated immediately by Lymphoprep density gradient centrifugation and were stained directly, without being cultured. Samples were stained and sorted in pairs, with one healthy donor and one patient per experiment, so that batch effects were minimized. Sequencing input: central memory CD4+ T cells from blood. The receptor was derived from a man younger than 35 in good health.

The DNA reads as follows: TGTGCCAGCAGCTTAGGCCGGACAGAGGGGTCCGTCACGCAGTATTTT. Its protein reads: CASSLGRTEGSVTQYF. The V gene is TRBV13 and the J gene is TRBJ2-3; TRBD1 is possibly the D segment (6 matching bases). Sequences PRHDT (CDR1) and FYEKMQ (CDR2) are obtained from the germline V gene (reference sequence). V is clipped by 0 bases and J by 9 bases, and the sequence between their germline boundaries is 19 bases long. From cysteine to phenylalanine, the CDR3 is 16 amino acids long. The only DNA kept is the CDR3, 48 bases in frame from the first base.